This T cell receptor beta chain was found in a study of cytomegalovirus exposure and HLA in healthy donors. PCR used 60 Vbeta primers and 13 Jbeta primers. TCRdb's copy holds only in-frame clones and misses some; the assay was immunoSEQ multiplex PCR. The data hold some 100,000 clones, with around 75% observed a single time. Germline values: CDR1 SEHNR, CDR2 FQNEAQ (reference sequence). V dropped 5 bases and J dropped 5; count of bases not matched to a gene: 9. CDR3 length equals 16 residues. The TCR originated in a woman younger than 30 in good health and CMV-seropositive. The rearrangement links TRBV7-9 to TRBJ2-5, with 12 nucleotides matching TRBD1. Sequencing was performed on PBMCs. CDR3 coding DNA: TGTGCCAGCAGCGATACGGGACAGGGGGCACAGGAGACCCAGTACTTC. It is translated as CASSDTGQGAQETQYF.